This TCR beta chain was sequenced for a study of technical replicates of blood from a handful of donors. Method: immunoSEQ multiplex PCR; TCRdb's copy keeps in-frame clones and lacks some. The data contain almost 90,000 clones, approximately 94% of them singletons. The V gene end was trimmed by 0 bases and the J gene end by 1 base; junction bases not matched to a gene: 9. Germline V gene lookup returns CDR1 MGHRA and CDR2 YSYEKL. The CDR3 runs 19 residues. This receptor was obtained from a human donor in good health. The chain combines TRBV4-1 with TRBJ2-4; 10 bases agree with TRBD2. Sequenced: T cells isolated from PBMCs. CDR3 sequence: CASSQDPTSGVLAKNIQYF. For the CDR3, the DNA is TGCGCCAGCAGCCAAGACCCCACTAGCGGGGTACTGGCCAAAAACATTCAGTACTTC.